This TCR beta chain was captured by sequencing in a study of post-analysis software for immune sequencing data. Study-wide results and caveats: The study found TRBV5-6, TRBV5-1 and TRBV20-1 among 5 or 6 TRBV segments more frequent in patients than controls.

Germline lookup yields CDR1 SGHTA and CDR2 FQGNSA. V lost 1 base and J 5 bases, leaving 9 bases between the germline ends. CDR3 length equals 13 residues. This clonotype was detected ten times or more. Its antigen is undetermined. Unique molecular identifiers were built into the TCR beta cDNA libraries. A single record per CDR3 protein comes from TCRdb applying MiXCR to the PCR reads. Among roughly 200,000 distinct CDR3 sequences, 29% were seen once, and the ten largest hold 3% to 3.5%. The chain uses TRBV7-2 and TRBJ2-7, with TRBD1 as a possible D gene (5 bases). The material sequenced was blood. The sequence derives from a girl aged 2 to 17 with multiple sclerosis. The CDR3 is CASSLVGLNEQYF. Here the CDR3 DNA reads TGTGCCAGCAGCTTAGTGGGGCTCAACGAGCAGTACTTC.